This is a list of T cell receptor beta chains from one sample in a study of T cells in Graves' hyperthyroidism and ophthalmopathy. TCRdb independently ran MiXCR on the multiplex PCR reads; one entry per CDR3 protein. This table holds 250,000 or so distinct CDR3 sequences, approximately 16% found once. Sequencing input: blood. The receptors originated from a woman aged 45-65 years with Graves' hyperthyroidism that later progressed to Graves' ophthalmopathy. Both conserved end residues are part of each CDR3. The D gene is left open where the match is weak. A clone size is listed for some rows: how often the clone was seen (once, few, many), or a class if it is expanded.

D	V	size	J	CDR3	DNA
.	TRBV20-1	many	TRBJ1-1	CSARGQYEAFF	TGCAGTGCTAGAGGTCAGTATGAAGCTTTCTTT
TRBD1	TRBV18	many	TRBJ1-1	CASSPGQDTEAFF	TGTGCCAGCTCACCGGGACAGGACACTGAAGCTTTCTTT
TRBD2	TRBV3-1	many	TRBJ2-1	CASSQEPLTGGPLGEQFF	TGTGCCAGCAGCCAAGAACCCCTAACGGGAGGGCCCCTGGGTGAGCAGTTCTTC
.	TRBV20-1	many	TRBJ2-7	CSARPWWGFYEQYF	TGCAGTGCCAGGCCTTGGTGGGGCTTCTACGAGCAGTACTTC
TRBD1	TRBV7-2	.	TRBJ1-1	CASSFKTGAMTEAFF	TGTGCCAGCAGCTTTAAGACAGGGGCGATGACTGAAGCTTTCTTT
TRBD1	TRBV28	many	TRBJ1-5	CASNSHRDRRPGQPQHF	TGTGCCAGCAACTCCCACCGGGACAGACGGCCGGGACAGCCCCAGCATTTT
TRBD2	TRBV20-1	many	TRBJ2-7	CSASRPAGGVGEQYF	TGCAGTGCTAGTAGGCCGGCGGGAGGAGTTGGTGAGCAGTACTTC
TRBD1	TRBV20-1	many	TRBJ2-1	CSGDRYNEQFF	TGCAGTGGGGACAGATACAATGAGCAGTTCTTC
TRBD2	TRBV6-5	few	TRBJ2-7	CASSYGTGGYYEQYF	TGTGCCAGCAGTTACGGTACGGGAGGGTACTACGAGCAGTACTTC
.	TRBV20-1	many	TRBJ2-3	CSASRAEGADTQYF	TGCAGTGCTAGTAGAGCCGAAGGCGCAGATACGCAGTATTTT
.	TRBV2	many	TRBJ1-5	CASMYGGYSNQPQHF	TGTGCCAGCATGTACGGGGGTTATAGCAATCAGCCCCAGCATTTT
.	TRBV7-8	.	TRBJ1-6	CASSKHRDVRSPLHF	TGTGCCAGCAGCAAACACAGGGACGTTCGATCACCCCTCCACTTT